This T cell receptor beta chain appears in the sequencing data of a study of radiotherapy plus CTLA-4 blockade in lung cancer. About the research overall: There were objective responses in roughly 17% of patients, and more than 30% had disease control. General observations from the study: Blood-borne expansion of tumor-derived TCR clones followed radiotherapy plus ipilimumab. Per reports, early blood T cell clone dynamics, plus interferon-beta, forecast response most strongly.

About this clone itself: Its specificity is unknown. One end of the junction fails to match germline, which may point to a read error.

This table comes from immunoSEQ multiplex PCR, and its TCRdb copy is limited to in-frame clones, with some not included. The sample has roughly 66,000 clones, around 83% seen once. Germline CDR1 and CDR2: SNHLY and FYNNEI. The CDR3 totals 12 residues. The sequence was collected from a human donor with non-small cell lung cancer who had a partial response to radiotherapy plus ipilimumab. The specimen comprised peripheral blood, sampled from a patient treated with radiotherapy plus ipilimumab. The chain has TRBV2 and TRBJ1-1; maybe TRBD1 (6 bases). The DNA of the CDR3 is TGTGCCAGCACTGAATCAGGGGAGGGAGCTTTCTTT. Translating gives CASTESGEGAFF. The variable domain in full, completed from reference TRBV2 and TRBJ1-1, reads EPEVTQTPSHQVTQMGQEVILRCVPISNHLYFYWYRQILGQKVEFLVSFYNNEISEKSEIFDDQFSVERPDGSNFTLKIRSTKLEDSAMYFCASTESGEGAFFGQGTRLTVV.